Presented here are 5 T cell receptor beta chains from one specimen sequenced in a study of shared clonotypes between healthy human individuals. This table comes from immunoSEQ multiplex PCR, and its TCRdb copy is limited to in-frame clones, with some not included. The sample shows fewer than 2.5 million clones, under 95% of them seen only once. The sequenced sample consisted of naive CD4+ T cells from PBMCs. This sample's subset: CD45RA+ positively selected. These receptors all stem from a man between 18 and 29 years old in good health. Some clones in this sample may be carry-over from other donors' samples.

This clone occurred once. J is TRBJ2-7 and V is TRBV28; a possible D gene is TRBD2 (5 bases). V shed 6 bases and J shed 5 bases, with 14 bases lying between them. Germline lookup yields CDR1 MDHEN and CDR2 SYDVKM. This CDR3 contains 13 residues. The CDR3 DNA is TGTGCCAGCAGAAATTTCGACGGGGACGAGCAGTACTTC. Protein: CASRNFDGDEQYF. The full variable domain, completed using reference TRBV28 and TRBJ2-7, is DVKVTQSSRYLVKRTGEKVFLECVQDMDHENMFWYRQDPGLGLRLIYFSYDVKMKEKGDIPEGYSVSREKKERFSLILESASTNQTSMYLCASRNFDGDEQYFGPGTRLTVT.

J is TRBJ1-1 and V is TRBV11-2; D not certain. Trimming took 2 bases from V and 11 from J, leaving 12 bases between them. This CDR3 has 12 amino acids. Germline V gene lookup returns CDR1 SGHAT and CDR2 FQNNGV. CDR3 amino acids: CASSLTPGAAFF. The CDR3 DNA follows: TGTGCCAGCAGCTTAACGCCAGGCGCGGCTTTCTTT.

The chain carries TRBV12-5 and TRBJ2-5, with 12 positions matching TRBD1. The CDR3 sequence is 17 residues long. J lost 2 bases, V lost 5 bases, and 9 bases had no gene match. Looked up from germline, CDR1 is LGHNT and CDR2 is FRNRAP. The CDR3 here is CASGPGTGGHAQETQYF. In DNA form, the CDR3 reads TGTGCTAGTGGTCCCGGGACAGGGGGCCATGCTCAAGAGACCCAGTACTTC.

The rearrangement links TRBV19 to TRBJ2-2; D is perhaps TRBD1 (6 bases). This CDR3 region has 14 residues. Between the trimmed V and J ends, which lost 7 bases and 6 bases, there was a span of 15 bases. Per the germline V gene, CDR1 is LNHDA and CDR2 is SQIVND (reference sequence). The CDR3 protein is CASTPGVRSGELFF. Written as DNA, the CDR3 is TGTGCCAGTACTCCAGGGGTTAGATCCGGGGAGCTGTTTTTT.

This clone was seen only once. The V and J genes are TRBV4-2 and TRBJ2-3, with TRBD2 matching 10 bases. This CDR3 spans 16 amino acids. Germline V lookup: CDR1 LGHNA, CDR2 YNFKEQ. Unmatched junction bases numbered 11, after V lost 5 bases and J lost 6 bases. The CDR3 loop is CASSRNPSGSEDTQYF. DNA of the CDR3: TGTGCCAGCAGCAGAAACCCTAGCGGGAGTGAGGATACGCAGTATTTT.